This TCR beta chain was identified in a study of cytotoxic CD8 clonotypes in ibrutinib-treated CLL. About the study: Response samples followed a median approximately 13 months of treatment, range 6 to 36. Whole-study results and caveats: Rising at ibrutinib response, clonality subsequently fell back toward baseline at progression.

Assay: immunoSEQ multiplex PCR; the TCRdb copy retains only in-frame clones and omits some. The table lists 95,000 to 100,000 clones, more than 75% of them singletons. Note on this clone: Its antigen is not identified.

With V trimmed by 1 base and J by 2 bases, 8 bases remained unmatched. This CDR3 region has 16 residues. Germline V gene lookup returns CDR1 SGHDT and CDR2 YYEEEE. The sequencing used PBMCs, collected after 12 months of ibrutinib treatment. The rearrangement links TRBV5-6 to TRBJ2-7; 8 nucleotides match TRBD2. The receptor was derived from a human donor with chronic lymphocytic leukemia. The CDR3, as DNA: TGTGCCAGCAGCTTGAGGGTAGCGGGGAAAACCTACGAGCAGTACTTC. Translation gives CASSLRVAGKTYEQYF.